The sequence of this TCR beta chain was determined in a study of blood T cell repertoires in COVID-19. How the authors handled the data: Cell counts per sample came from amplifying reference gene primers. TCRdb's copy holds only in-frame clones and misses some; the assay was immunoSEQ multiplex PCR. The DNA gave D and trimming, while V, J and clone size come from that table. This table holds 300,000 to 350,000 clones, 75% to 95% found once. Trimming cost V 8 bases and J 7 bases; bases outside gene matches: 11. Germline values: CDR1 MDHEN, CDR2 SYDVKM. The CDR3 loop spans 14 amino acids. Seattle enrolled patients during active infection and tracked them longitudinally.

The sequencing sample was made of peripheral blood. The source is a woman between 25 and 40 years old with COVID-19, enrolled during active disease. V and J are TRBV28 and TRBJ1-5; 7 bases are shared with TRBD1. This CDR3 reads CASFRDDREQPQHF. CDR3 DNA sequence: TGTGCCAGCTTTCGCGACGACAGGGAGCAGCCCCAGCATTTT.